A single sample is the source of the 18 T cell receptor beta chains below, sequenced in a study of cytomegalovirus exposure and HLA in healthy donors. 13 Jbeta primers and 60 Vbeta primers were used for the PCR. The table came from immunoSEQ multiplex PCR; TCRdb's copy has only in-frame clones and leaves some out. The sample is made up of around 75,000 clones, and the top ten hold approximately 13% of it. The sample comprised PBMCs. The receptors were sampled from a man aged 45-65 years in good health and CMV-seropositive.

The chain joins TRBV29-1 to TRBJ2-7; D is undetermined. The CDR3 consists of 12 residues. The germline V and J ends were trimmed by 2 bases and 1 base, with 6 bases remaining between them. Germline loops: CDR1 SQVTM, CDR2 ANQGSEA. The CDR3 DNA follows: TGCAGCGTTGAAATCGGGTCCTACGAGCAGTACTTC. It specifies CSVEIGSYEQYF.

The CDR3 DNA is TGCGCCAGCAGCAGCTCTGGGCAGACCCAGTACTTC. Translation gives CASSSSGQTQYF. The gene calls are TRBV5-1 and TRBJ2-5; D unclear. Germline values: CDR1 SGHRS, CDR2 YFSETQ. The CDR3 extends over 12 amino acids. V was trimmed by 4 bases and J by 6 bases, leaving 10 bases between them.

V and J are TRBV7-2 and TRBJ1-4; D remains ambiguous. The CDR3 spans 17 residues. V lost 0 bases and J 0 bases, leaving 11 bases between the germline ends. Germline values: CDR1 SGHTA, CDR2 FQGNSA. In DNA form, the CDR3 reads TGTGCCAGCAGCTTAGCGGTCAGGTTTGCAACTAATGAAAAACTGTTTTTT. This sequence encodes CASSLAVRFATNEKLFF. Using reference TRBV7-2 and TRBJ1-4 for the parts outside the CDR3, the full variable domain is GAGVSQSPSNKVTEKGKDVELRCDPISGHTALYWYRQSLGQGLEFLIYFQGNSAPDKSGLPSDRFSAERTGGSVSTLTIQRTQQEDSAVYLCASSLAVRFATNEKLFFGSGTQLSVL.

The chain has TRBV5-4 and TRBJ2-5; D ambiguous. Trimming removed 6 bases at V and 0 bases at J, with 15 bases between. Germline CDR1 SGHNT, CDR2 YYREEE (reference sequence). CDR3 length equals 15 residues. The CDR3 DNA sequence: TGTGCCAGCATTCAATTTCCGGAGTACCAAGAGACCCAGTACTTC. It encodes CASIQFPEYQETQYF. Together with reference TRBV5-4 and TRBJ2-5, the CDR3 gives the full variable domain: ETGVTQSPTHLIKTRGQQVTLRCSSQSGHNTVSWYQQALGQGPQFIFQYYREEENGRGNFPPRFSGLQFPNYSSELNVNALELDDSALYLCASIQFPEYQETQYFGPGTRLLVL.

CDR3 in amino acids: CASSEIRGGGNQPQHF. DNA for the CDR3: TGTGCCAGCAGTGAAATTCGGGGAGGAGGCAATCAGCCCCAGCATTTT. V is TRBV6-1 and J is TRBJ1-5; no clear D gene. CDR3 size: 16 residues. CDR1 is MNHNS and CDR2 is SASEGT in the germline V gene. V shed 2 bases and J shed 2 bases, with 13 bases lying between them.

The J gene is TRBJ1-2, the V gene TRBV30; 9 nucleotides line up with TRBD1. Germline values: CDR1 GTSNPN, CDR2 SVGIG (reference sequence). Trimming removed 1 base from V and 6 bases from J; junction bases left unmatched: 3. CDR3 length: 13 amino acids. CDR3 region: CAWSGGQGHGYTF. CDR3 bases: TGTGCCTGGAGTGGGGGACAGGGCCATGGCTACACCTTC.

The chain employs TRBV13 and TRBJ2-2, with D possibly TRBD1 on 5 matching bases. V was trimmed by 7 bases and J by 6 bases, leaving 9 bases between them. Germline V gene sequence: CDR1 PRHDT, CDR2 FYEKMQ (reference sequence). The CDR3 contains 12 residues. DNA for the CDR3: TGTGCCAGCACCCAGGGTGCCGGGGAGCTGTTTTTT. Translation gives CASTQGAGELFF.

CDR3 nucleotide sequence: TGTGCCAGCAGCCCTGGGACAGGGAACACCGGGGAGCTGTTTTTT. It encodes CASSPGTGNTGELFF. This sequence joins TRBV27 and TRBJ2-2, with TRBD1 matching over 8 bases. The CDR3 extends over 15 amino acids. CDR1 MNHEY and CDR2 SMNVEV come from the germline V gene (reference sequence). After removal of 6 bases from V and 1 base from J, the junction contained 4 bases not matched to a gene.

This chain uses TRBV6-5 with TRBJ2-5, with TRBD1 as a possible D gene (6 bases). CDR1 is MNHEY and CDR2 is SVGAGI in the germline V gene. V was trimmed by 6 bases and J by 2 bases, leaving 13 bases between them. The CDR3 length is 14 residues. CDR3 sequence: CASSLPGQQETQYF. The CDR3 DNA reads TGTGCCAGCAGCCTTCCGGGACAACAAGAGACCCAGTACTTC.

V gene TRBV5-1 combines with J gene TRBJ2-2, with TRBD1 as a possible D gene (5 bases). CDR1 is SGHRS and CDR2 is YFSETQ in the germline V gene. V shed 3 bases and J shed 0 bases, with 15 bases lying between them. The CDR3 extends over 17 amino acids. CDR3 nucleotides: TGCGCCAGCAGCTCGTTATTAGGGGCCCCGAACACCGGGGAGCTGTTTTTT. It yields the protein CASSSLLGAPNTGELFF. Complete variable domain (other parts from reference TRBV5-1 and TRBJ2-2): KAGVTQTPRYLIKTRGQQVTLSCSPISGHRSVSWYQQTPGQGLQFLFEYFSETQRNKGNFPGRFSGRQFSNSRSEMNVSTLELGDSALYLCASSSLLGAPNTGELFFGEGSRLTVL.

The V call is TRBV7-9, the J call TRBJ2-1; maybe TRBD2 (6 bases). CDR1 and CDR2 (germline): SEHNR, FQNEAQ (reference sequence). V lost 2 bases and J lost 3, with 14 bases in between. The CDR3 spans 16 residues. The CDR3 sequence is CASSLSGAGSYNEQFF. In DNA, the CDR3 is TGTGCCAGCAGCTTAAGTGGGGCGGGGAGCTACAATGAGCAGTTCTTC.

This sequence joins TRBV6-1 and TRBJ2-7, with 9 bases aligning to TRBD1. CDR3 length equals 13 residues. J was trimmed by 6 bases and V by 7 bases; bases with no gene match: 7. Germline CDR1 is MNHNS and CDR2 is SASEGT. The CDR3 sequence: CASTRDRVGEQYV. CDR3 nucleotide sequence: TGTGCCAGCACCCGGGACAGGGTGGGCGAGCAGTACGTC.

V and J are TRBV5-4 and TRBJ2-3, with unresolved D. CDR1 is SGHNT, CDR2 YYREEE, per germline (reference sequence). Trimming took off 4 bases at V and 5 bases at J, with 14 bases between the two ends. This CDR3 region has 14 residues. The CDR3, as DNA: TGTGCCAGCAGCCCGGGTCCCTCGGAAGATACGCAGTATTTT. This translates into CASSPGPSEDTQYF.

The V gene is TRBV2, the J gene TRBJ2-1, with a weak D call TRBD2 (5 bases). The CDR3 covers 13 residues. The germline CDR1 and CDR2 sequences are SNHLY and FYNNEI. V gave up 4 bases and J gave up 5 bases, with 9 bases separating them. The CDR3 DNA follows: TGTGCCAGCAGTGGAGGGCGGGACAATGAGCAGTTCTTC. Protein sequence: CASSGGRDNEQFF.

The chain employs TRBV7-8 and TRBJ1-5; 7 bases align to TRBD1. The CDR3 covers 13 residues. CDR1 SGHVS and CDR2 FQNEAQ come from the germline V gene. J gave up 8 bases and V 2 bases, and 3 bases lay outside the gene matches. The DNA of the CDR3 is TGTGCCAGCAGCTTACAGCAGGGGGAGCCCCAGCATTTT. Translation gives CASSLQQGEPQHF.

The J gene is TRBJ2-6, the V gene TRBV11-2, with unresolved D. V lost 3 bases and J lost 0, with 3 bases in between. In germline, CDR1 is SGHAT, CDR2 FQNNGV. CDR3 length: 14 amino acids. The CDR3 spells CASSFLSGANVLTF. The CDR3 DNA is TGTGCCAGCAGCTTTCTCTCTGGGGCCAACGTCCTGACTTTC.

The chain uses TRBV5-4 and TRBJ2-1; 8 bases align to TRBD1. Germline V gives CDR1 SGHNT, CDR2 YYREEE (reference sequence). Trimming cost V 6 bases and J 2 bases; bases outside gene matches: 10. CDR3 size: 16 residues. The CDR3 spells CASTDRQGTTYNEQFF. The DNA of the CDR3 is TGTGCCAGCACCGACCGACAGGGGACGACCTACAATGAGCAGTTCTTC.

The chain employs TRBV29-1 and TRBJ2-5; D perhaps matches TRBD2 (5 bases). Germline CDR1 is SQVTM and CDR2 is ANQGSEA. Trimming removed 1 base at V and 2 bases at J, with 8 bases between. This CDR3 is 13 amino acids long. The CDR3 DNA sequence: TGCAGCGTTGAAGGTACTAGTCAAGAGACCCAGTACTTC. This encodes CSVEGTSQETQYF.